One T cell receptor beta chain is described in this entry. What it binds is not known. This record belongs to a study of T cell responses to AZD1222 COVID-19 vaccine. Clones were sequenced by immunoSEQ multiplex PCR, and TCRdb holds only the in-frame ones, with some missing. Of 180,000 or so clones detected, 94% appear once; the ten largest clones hold approximately 0.6%. This CDR3 spans 14 amino acids. Germline CDR1 is KGHSH and CDR2 is LQKENI. V was shortened by 4 bases and J by 1 base, with 10 bases between the two germline ends. Notes on the study in general: Distributed over spike, vaccine-associated CD4 TCRs predominated at 160-218 and 743-854. Once two AZD1222 doses were given, Spike-specific TCR breadth and depth went up.

Sample: peripheral blood, taken on day 0 of AZD1222 vaccination. The receptor comes from an adult in good health. The rearrangement joins TRBV18 to TRBJ1-1; tentative D call: TRBD1 (5 bases). CDR3 sequence reads: CASSLGVTNTEAFF. The CDR3 DNA is TGTGCCAGCTCACTAGGGGTCACGAACACTGAAGCTTTCTTT.